This record looks at one T cell receptor beta chain sequence and its context. The sample originates from a study of blood T cell repertoires in COVID-19. On the study more broadly: Acute and convalescent COVID-19 samples came from the United States, Italy and Spain.

In the authors' workflow: Estimated nucleated cell counts came from reference gene primer amplification. The repertoire was sequenced with immunoSEQ multiplex PCR; TCRdb's copy has only in-frame clones and lacks some. The V and J calls and clone size were taken over from that table, and D and trimming were inferred from the DNA. In the table there are 150,000 to 200,000 clones, approximately 85% of which are singletons. Germline values: CDR1 WNHNN, CDR2 SYGVQD (reference sequence). V trimming: 0 bases; J trimming: 5 bases; junction bases outside the gene matches: 8. CDR3 length: 17 amino acids. Sample: peripheral blood. The rearrangement links TRBV10-1 to TRBJ1-1, with TRBD1 matching 11 bases. This TCR came from a woman aged 80 or over with acute or convalescent COVID-19. CDR3: CASSESTGTGGRTEAFF. CDR3 bases: TGCGCCAGCAGTGAGTCAACCGGGACAGGGGGGCGGACTGAAGCTTTCTTT.